This T cell receptor (beta chain) was recorded in a study of regulatory T cells in long-lasting Graves disease. Looking at the study overall: The study enrolled newly diagnosed Graves' patients on antithyroid drugs under 3 months.

Combining iRepertoire HTBI primers with Arm-PCR of CDR3 regions, the authors built TCR beta libraries. TCRdb passed the multiplex PCR reads through MiXCR, listing each CDR3 protein once. Among about 540,000 distinct CDR3 sequences listed, approximately 12% were seen once. The study's findings and limits: Segments TRBV28, TRBJ1-2 and TRBJ2-5 showed preferential usage in persistent disease.

Time point reported: newly diagnosed GD, antithyroid drugs for less than 3 months. With RNA extracted from PBMCs as input, the TCR library was made. Patients met American Thyroid Association criteria for Graves' disease. This clonotype was counted ten times or more. Antigen: not known. With 2 bases clipped from V and 6 bases from J, the junction kept 12 bases outside the gene matches. This CDR3 has 17 amino acids. The same data also contributed to another study, on T cells in Graves' hyperthyroidism and ophthalmopathy. That report adds: Median prediction lead before ophthalmopathy onset was 6.5 to 7 months with the model.

The sequence derives from a man aged 30 to 39 with Graves disease. Specimen: peripheral blood mononuclear cells (PBMCs), collected at new diagnosis, from a patient treated with antithyroid drugs. V usage is TRBV12-3 or TRBV12-4 and J usage is TRBJ2-1, with 8 bases identical to TRBD2. The CDR3 bases are TGTGCCAGCAGTTTACGCTTCGGGAGGGCTATGGGCAATGAGCAGTTCTTC. It yields the protein CASSLRFGRAMGNEQFF.